One sample yielded the 27 T cell receptor beta chains listed below, sequenced in a study of a mutant IDH1 vaccine in newly diagnosed glioma. Antigens for these TCRs are unknown. The assay was immunoSEQ multiplex PCR, and TCRdb's table has in-frame clones only and misses some. Of tens of thousands of clones in the sample, roughly 91% are singletons; the top ten hold around 0.77%. Documented time point: week 47, end of study. The investigators gave 300 ug of mutant IDH1 20-mer peptide in each vaccine dose, together with topical imiquimod. The source material was PBMCs, sampled from a glioma patient whose treatment included an IDH1 peptide vaccine. These receptors came from a woman aged 45-60 years with glioma.

The chain joins TRBV27 to TRBJ2-3; TRBD2 is a possible D gene (5 bases). The CDR3 contains 12 residues. V was pared by 6 bases and J by 4 bases, with 8 bases between. Germline CDR1 MNHEY, CDR2 SMNVEV (reference sequence). CDR3 residues: CASRDFPDTQYF. DNA of the CDR3: TGTGCCAGCAGGGACTTTCCAGATACGCAGTATTTT.

The V and J genes are TRBV7-9 and TRBJ2-3, with 7 bases matching TRBD2. The V gene end was trimmed by 1 base and the J gene end by 0 bases; junction bases not matched to a gene: 1. Per the germline V gene, CDR1 is SEHNR and CDR2 is FQNEAQ (reference sequence). The CDR3 totals 15 residues. The CDR3 DNA follows: TGTGCCAGCAGCTTAGGACTAGCTAGCACAGATACGCAGTATTTT. It yields the protein CASSLGLASTDTQYF.

This clone was seen more than once but under ten times. The chain carries TRBV30 and TRBJ1-2; D ambiguous. Trimming removed 3 bases from V and 7 bases from J, with 12 bases in between. The CDR3 runs to 12 residues. Germline V gene sequence: CDR1 GTSNPN, CDR2 SVGIG (reference sequence). The chain's CDR3 is CAWRGTLGGYTF. The CDR3, as DNA: TGTGCCTGGAGGGGAACTCTGGGTGGCTACACCTTC.

The J gene is TRBJ2-5, the V gene TRBV7-8, with D possibly TRBD1 on 6 matching bases. Trimming stripped 1 base from V and 2 bases from J, with 14 bases between. This CDR3 has 16 amino acids. Germline-derived CDR1 and CDR2 are SGHVS and FQNEAQ. CDR3 bases: TGTGCCAGCAGCTTAGGTTCCGGACAGCCGCAAGAGACCCAGTACTTC. Translated, it gives CASSLGSGQPQETQYF.

The genes are TRBV5-1 and TRBJ1-1; D is uncertain. The CDR3 is 13 residues long. CDR1 SGHRS and CDR2 YFSETQ come from the germline V gene. V was pared by 3 bases and J by 2 bases, with 8 bases between. The CDR3 here is CASSSWLNTEAFF. In DNA form, the CDR3 reads TGCGCCAGCAGCTCCTGGCTTAACACTGAAGCTTTCTTT.

This chain connects TRBV7-6 to TRBJ2-7, with D hard to call. The germline V gene has CDR1 SGHVS and CDR2 FNYEAQ. The CDR3 contains 14 residues. The V gene lost 0 bases and the J gene lost 6 bases, with 12 bases spanning the gap. The CDR3 DNA follows: TGTGCCAGCAGCTTAGCTCCCCAGGAACCCGAGCAGTACTTC. The encoded protein is CASSLAPQEPEQYF.

This clone was found once. V usage is TRBV7-3 and J usage is TRBJ1-1; D might be TRBD1 (5 bases). Trimming stripped 4 bases from V and 1 base from J, with 16 bases between. Germline V gives CDR1 SGHTA, CDR2 FQGTGA. The CDR3 contains 16 residues. Here the CDR3 DNA reads TGTGCCAGCAGCTCATTTCCTCCGGGGCCGAACACTGAAGCTTTCTTT. This codes for CASSSFPPGPNTEAFF.

This rearrangement joins TRBV5-1 to TRBJ2-5; 14 bases match TRBD2. Germline loops: CDR1 SGHRS, CDR2 YFSETQ. Unmatched junction bases numbered 3, after V lost 4 bases and J lost 7 bases. This CDR3 has 14 amino acids. CDR3 DNA: TGCGCCAGCAGCCGCGGACTAGCGGGAGGGACCCAGTACTTC. Translated, it gives CASSRGLAGGTQYF.

V and J are TRBV11-2 and TRBJ2-1; D remains ambiguous. Germline V gives CDR1 SGHAT, CDR2 FQNNGV. Between the trimmed V and J ends, which lost 1 base and 4 bases, there was a span of 14 bases. The CDR3 sequence is 16 residues long. CDR3 DNA: TGTGCCAGCAGCTTAGCGTCCTTTATCCGGTACAATGAGCAGTTCTTC. Protein sequence: CASSLASFIRYNEQFF.

J is TRBJ1-2 and V is TRBV11-2, with a tentative D call TRBD1 (5 bases). Germline CDR1 is SGHAT and CDR2 is FQNNGV. V dropped 5 bases and J dropped 4 bases, with 20 bases sitting between them. CDR3 size: 16 residues. The CDR3 DNA reads TGTGCCAGCAGCCCCCTCCGAGGAGGGGCGGTCTATGGCTACACCTTC. As protein: CASSPLRGGAVYGYTF. The full variable domain, rest sourced from reference TRBV11-2 and TRBJ1-2, is EAGVAQSPRYKIIEKRQSVAFWCNPISGHATLYWYQQILGQGPKLLIQFQNNGVVDDSQLPKDRFSAERLKGVDSTLKIQPAKLEDSAVYLCASSPLRGGAVYGYTFGSGTRLTVV.

The rearrangement links TRBV27 to TRBJ2-7; D remains unclear. The CDR3 is 13 amino acids. Trimming took off 5 bases at V and 1 base at J, with 9 bases between the two ends. Germline V lookup: CDR1 MNHEY, CDR2 SMNVEV (reference sequence). The CDR3 is CASSPTASYEQYF. The CDR3 nucleotides read TGTGCCAGCAGTCCAACCGCATCCTACGAGCAGTACTTC.

This clone was seen a few times. The chain links TRBV30 to TRBJ1-1; D is uncertain. The germline V gene encodes CDR1 GTSNPN and CDR2 SVGIG (reference sequence). The CDR3 is 13 residues long. The V end was cut by 2 bases, the J end by 2 bases, with 9 bases between. The CDR3 nucleotides read TGTGCCTGGAGTTTTGGGGTAAACACTGAAGCTTTCTTT. This sequence encodes CAWSFGVNTEAFF.

V usage is TRBV28 and J usage is TRBJ2-7; D remains unclear. The CDR3 is 13 amino acids. V dropped 3 bases and J dropped 5 bases, with 11 bases sitting between them. The V gene's germline CDR1 is MDHEN and CDR2 SYDVKM. The CDR3 sequence is CASSFSIRNEQYF. The CDR3 bases are TGTGCCAGCAGTTTCTCCATCAGGAACGAGCAGTACTTC.

This clone has just a few counts. The genes are TRBV27 and TRBJ1-2, with D hard to call. CDR1 is MNHEY, CDR2 SMNVEV, per germline (reference sequence). The V gene lost 6 bases and the J gene lost 0 bases, with 8 bases spanning the gap. This CDR3 comprises 13 residues. The CDR3 region has the DNA TGTGCCAGCAGCGGGCGGTCTAACTATGGCTACACCTTC. Encoded protein: CASSGRSNYGYTF.

The V call is TRBV7-3, the J call TRBJ2-3; maybe TRBD2 (6 bases). V was shortened by 6 bases and J by 6 bases, with 19 bases between the two germline ends. Germline assignment: CDR1 SGHTA and CDR2 FQGTGA. The CDR3 extends over 15 amino acids. The CDR3 is CASSSAGLRGDTQYF. The CDR3 DNA sequence: TGTGCCAGCAGTTCGGCGGGACTCCGGGGCGATACGCAGTATTTT.

This sequence joins TRBV2 and TRBJ1-2; 10 bases fit TRBD1. The CDR3 covers 17 residues. Germline V gene lookup returns CDR1 SNHLY and CDR2 FYNNEI. With V trimmed by 1 base and J by 4 bases, 9 bases remained unmatched. The CDR3 protein is CASSEGKGQGTIYGYTF. Written as DNA, the CDR3 is TGTGCCAGCAGTGAAGGGAAGGGACAGGGGACTATCTATGGCTACACCTTC.

The chain employs TRBV11-3 and TRBJ2-1, with unresolved D. Germline-derived CDR1 and CDR2 are SGHNT and YENEEA. Trimming pared 4 bases from V and 7 bases from J, leaving 11 bases between. The length of the CDR3 is 13 residues. The CDR3: CASSSLRRNEQFF. DNA of the CDR3: TGTGCCAGCAGCTCCCTCCGGCGGAATGAGCAGTTCTTC.

The V gene is TRBV28, the J gene TRBJ2-3, with a weak D call TRBD2 (6 bases). The CDR3 extends over 20 amino acids. Germline-derived CDR1 and CDR2 are MDHEN and SYDVKM. V shed 3 bases and J shed 7 bases, with 32 bases lying between them. This chain's CDR3 is CASSLLDYFTPGLELYTQYF. As DNA, the CDR3 is TGTGCCAGCAGTTTGTTGGACTACTTCACACCGGGACTCGAGTTGTATACGCAGTATTTT.

The genes are TRBV5-1 and TRBJ1-3, with D perhaps matching TRBD1 (6 bases). V gave up 0 bases and J gave up 0 bases, with 13 bases separating them. The CDR3 sequence is 17 residues long. The germline gives CDR1 SGHRS, CDR2 YFSETQ. The CDR3 sequence: CASSLEEGGISGNTIYF. The CDR3, as DNA: TGCGCCAGCAGCTTGGAAGAGGGGGGGATCTCTGGAAACACCATATATTTT. The whole variable domain, remainder taken from reference TRBV5-1 and TRBJ1-3, is KAGVTQTPRYLIKTRGQQVTLSCSPISGHRSVSWYQQTPGQGLQFLFEYFSETQRNKGNFPGRFSGRQFSNSRSEMNVSTLELGDSALYLCASSLEEGGISGNTIYFGEGSWLTVV.

The V call is TRBV6-1, the J call TRBJ2-1, with a weak D call TRBD2 (6 bases). V lost 4 bases and J 6 bases, leaving 16 bases between the germline ends. This CDR3 spans 15 amino acids. Germline assignment: CDR1 MNHNS and CDR2 SASEGT. The CDR3 region has the DNA TGTGCCAGCAGTGGGGGCGGGGTCCTCCCCAATGAGCAGTTCTTC. It codes for CASSGGGVLPNEQFF.

This clone was observed a handful of times. The genes are TRBV10-1 and TRBJ1-1; a weak D match, TRBD1 (6 bases). V was pared by 6 bases and J by 0 bases, with 14 bases between. CDR1 and CDR2 (germline): WNHNN, SYGVQD (reference sequence). This CDR3 has 15 residues. CDR3 nucleotides: TGCGCCAGCAGCGGGACAACCGAGTTGAACACTGAAGCTTTCTTT. It codes for CASSGTTELNTEAFF.

J is TRBJ1-5 and V is TRBV7-9, with TRBD1 as a possible D gene (5 bases). CDR3 length equals 15 residues. Between the trimmed V and J ends, which lost 5 bases and 7 bases, there was a span of 18 bases. Germline-derived CDR1 and CDR2 are SEHNR and FQNEAQ (reference sequence). The CDR3 here is CASSGRGTEGQPQHF. CDR3 nucleotide sequence: TGTGCCAGCAGCGGCCGGGGGACCGAGGGGCAGCCCCAGCATTTT. Full variable domain (missing parts from reference TRBV7-9 and TRBJ1-5): DTGVSQNPRHKITKRGQNVTFRCDPISEHNRLYWYRQTLGQGPEFLTYFQNEAQLEKSRLLSDRFSAERPKGSFSTLEIQRTEQGDSAMYLCASSGRGTEGQPQHFGDGTRLSIL.

The chain combines TRBV10-2 with TRBJ2-7; D is uncertain. Between the trimmed V and J ends, which lost 3 bases and 2 bases, there was a span of 8 bases. Germline lookup yields CDR1 WSHSY and CDR2 SAAADI. The CDR3 is 13 residues long. The DNA for the CDR3 is TGCGCCAGCAGTGAACCGCTGGCCTACGAGCAGTACTTC. This sequence encodes CASSEPLAYEQYF.

V is TRBV6-5 and J is TRBJ2-1; TRBD2 agrees at 8 bases. CDR1 and CDR2 from the germline V gene are MNHEY and SVGAGI. This CDR3 has 15 amino acids. With 2 bases clipped from V and 4 bases from J, the junction kept 4 bases outside the gene matches. CDR3 sequence: CASSYRLAGYNEQFF. Written as DNA, the CDR3 is TGTGCCAGCAGTTACCGGCTAGCGGGTTACAATGAGCAGTTCTTC.

The genes are TRBV29-1 and TRBJ2-7; D is ambiguous. The CDR3 has 12 amino acids. Between the trimmed V and J ends, which lost 7 bases and 3 bases, there was a span of 13 bases. Germline loops: CDR1 SQVTM, CDR2 ANQGSEA. The CDR3 nucleotides are TGCAGCGCCCGGACGAGACGCTACGAGCAGTACTTC. Translated: CSARTRRYEQYF.

This clone appeared a single time. J is TRBJ2-4 and V is TRBV30; 8 nucleotides agree with TRBD2. The CDR3 contains 16 residues. V trimming: 2 bases; J trimming: 2 bases; junction bases outside the gene matches: 8. The germline gives CDR1 GTSNPN, CDR2 SVGIG (reference sequence). CDR3 loop: CAWSHLAGRTKNIQYF. The CDR3 coding sequence is TGTGCCTGGAGTCACCTAGCGGGCCGGACCAAAAACATTCAGTACTTC. Full variable domain (missing parts from reference TRBV30 and TRBJ2-4): SQTIHQWPATLVQPVGSPLSLECTVEGTSNPNLYWYRQAAGRGLQLLFYSVGIGQISSEVPQNLSASRPQDRQFILSSKKLLLSDSGFYLCAWSHLAGRTKNIQYFGAGTRLSVL.

The rearrangement uses TRBV10-2 and TRBJ1-1, with a tentative D call TRBD1 (5 bases). Germline V gene data show CDR1 as WSHSY and CDR2 as SAAADI. Trimming removed 4 bases at V and 0 bases at J, with 6 bases between. This CDR3 has 13 residues. CDR3 coding DNA: TGCGCCAGCAGTGGACAGTTGAACACTGAAGCTTTCTTT. Translated: CASSGQLNTEAFF.